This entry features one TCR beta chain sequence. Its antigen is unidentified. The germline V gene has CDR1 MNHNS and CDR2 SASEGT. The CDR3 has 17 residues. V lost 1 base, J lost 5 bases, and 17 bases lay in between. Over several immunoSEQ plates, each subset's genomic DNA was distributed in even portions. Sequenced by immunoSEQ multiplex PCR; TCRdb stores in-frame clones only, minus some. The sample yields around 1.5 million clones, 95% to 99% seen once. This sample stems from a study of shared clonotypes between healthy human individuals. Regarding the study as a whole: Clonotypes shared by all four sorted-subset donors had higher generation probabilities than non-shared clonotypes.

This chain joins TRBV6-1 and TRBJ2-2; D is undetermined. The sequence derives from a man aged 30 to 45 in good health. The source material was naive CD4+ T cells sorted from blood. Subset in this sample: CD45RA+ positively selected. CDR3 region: CASSEEVARRITGELFF. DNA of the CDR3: TGTGCCAGCAGTGAAGAAGTGGCCCGACGAATTACCGGGGAGCTGTTTTTT.